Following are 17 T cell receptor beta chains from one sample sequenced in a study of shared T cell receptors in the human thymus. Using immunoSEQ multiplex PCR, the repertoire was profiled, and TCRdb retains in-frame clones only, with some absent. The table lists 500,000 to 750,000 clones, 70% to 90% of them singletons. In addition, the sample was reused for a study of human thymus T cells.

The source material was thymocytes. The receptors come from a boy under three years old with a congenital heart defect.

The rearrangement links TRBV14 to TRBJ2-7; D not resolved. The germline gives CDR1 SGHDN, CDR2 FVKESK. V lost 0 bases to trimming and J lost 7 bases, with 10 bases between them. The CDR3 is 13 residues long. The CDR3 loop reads CASSQETSWEQYF. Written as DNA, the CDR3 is TGTGCCAGCAGCCAAGAAACTTCCTGGGAGCAGTACTTC.

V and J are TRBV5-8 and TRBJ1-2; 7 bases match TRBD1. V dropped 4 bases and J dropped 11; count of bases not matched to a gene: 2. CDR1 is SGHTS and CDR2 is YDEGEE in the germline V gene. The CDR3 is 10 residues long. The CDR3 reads CASSPGGYTF. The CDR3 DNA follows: TGTGCCAGCAGCCCAGGGGGTTACACCTTC.

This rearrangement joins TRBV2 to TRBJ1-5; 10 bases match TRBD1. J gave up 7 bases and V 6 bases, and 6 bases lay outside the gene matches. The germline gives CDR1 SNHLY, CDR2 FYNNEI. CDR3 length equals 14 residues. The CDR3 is CASRNGTGEQPQHF. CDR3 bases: TGTGCCAGCAGGAACGGGACAGGGGAACAGCCCCAGCATTTT.

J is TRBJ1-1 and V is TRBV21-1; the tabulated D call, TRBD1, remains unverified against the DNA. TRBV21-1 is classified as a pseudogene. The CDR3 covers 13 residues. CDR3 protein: CASSKGQGTEAFF. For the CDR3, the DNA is TGTGCCAGCAGCAAAGGCCAGGGAACTGAAGCTTTCTTT.

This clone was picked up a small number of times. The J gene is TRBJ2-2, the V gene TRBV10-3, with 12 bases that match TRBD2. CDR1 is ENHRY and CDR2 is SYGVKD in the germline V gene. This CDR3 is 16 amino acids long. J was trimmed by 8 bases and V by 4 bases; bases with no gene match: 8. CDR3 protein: CAISAGLAGGSGELFF. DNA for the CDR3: TGTGCCATCAGTGCGGGACTAGCGGGTGGTTCTGGGGAGCTGTTTTTT.

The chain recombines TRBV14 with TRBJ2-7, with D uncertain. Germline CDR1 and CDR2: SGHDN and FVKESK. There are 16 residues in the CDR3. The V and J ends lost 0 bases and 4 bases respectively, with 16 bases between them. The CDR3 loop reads CASSQDFGGGEYEQYF. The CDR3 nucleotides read TGTGCCAGCAGCCAAGATTTCGGTGGCGGAGAGTACGAGCAGTACTTC.

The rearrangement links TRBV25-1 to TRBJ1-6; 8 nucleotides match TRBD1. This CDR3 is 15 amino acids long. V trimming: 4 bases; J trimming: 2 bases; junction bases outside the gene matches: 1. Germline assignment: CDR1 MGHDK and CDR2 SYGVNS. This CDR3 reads CASSAGQAYNSPLHF. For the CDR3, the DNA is TGTGCCAGCAGTGCGGGACAGGCCTATAATTCACCCCTCCACTTT.

The CDR3 reads CASSRDFKRDGELFF. The CDR3 DNA follows: TGTGCCAGCAGCCGGGACTTCAAGCGGGACGGGGAGCTGTTTTTT. This sequence joins TRBV7-6 and TRBJ2-2; TRBD2 agrees at 7 bases. The trim removed 5 bases at V and 7 bases at J, leaving 10 bases unmatched. The V gene's germline CDR1 is SGHVS and CDR2 FNYEAQ. CDR3 length equals 15 residues.

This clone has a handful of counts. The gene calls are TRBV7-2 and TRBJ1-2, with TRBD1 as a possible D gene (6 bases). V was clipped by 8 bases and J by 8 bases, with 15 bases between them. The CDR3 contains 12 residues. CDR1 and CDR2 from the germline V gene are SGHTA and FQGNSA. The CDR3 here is CASGNRECGYTF. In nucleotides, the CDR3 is TGTGCCAGCGGCAACAGGGAGTGCGGCTACACCTTC.

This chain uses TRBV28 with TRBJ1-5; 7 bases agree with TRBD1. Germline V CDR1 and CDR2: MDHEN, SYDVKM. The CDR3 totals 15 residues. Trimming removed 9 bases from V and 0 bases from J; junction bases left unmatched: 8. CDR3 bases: TGTGCCAGTGCCGGGACAGAAGTTAGCAATCAGCCCCAGCATTTT. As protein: CASAGTEVSNQPQHF.

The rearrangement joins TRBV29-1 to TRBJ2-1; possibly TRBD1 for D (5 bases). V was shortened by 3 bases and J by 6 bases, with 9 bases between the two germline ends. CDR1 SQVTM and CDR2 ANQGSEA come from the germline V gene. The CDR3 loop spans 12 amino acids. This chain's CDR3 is CSVEGPINEQFF. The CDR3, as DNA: TGCAGCGTTGAGGGGCCCATCAATGAGCAGTTCTTC.

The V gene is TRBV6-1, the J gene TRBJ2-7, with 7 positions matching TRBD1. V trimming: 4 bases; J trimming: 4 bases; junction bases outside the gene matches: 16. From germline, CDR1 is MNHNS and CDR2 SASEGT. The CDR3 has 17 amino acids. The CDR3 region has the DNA TGTGCCAGCAGTGGCCTTGGGACAGCCCCCTGGAGATACGAGCAGTACTTC. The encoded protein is CASSGLGTAPWRYEQYF.

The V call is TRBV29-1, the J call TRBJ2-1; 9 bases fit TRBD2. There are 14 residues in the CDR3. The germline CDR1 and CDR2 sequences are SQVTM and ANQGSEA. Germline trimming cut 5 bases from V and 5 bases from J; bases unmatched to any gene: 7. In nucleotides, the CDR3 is TGCAGCGTTAGTAGCGGGAGCAAGAACAATGAGCAGTTCTTC. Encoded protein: CSVSSGSKNNEQFF.

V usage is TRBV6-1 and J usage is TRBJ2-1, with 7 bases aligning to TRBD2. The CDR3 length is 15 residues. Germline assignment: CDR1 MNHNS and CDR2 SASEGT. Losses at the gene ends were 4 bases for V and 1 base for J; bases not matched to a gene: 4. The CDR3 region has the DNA TGTGCCAGCAGTGCAACTAGCGAGTCCTACAATGAGCAGTTCTTC. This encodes CASSATSESYNEQFF.

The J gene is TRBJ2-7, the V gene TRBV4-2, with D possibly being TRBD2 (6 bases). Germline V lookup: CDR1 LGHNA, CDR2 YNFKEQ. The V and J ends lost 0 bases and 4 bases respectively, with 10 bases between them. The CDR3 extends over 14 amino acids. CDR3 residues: CASSQDRGVYEQYF. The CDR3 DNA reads TGTGCCAGCAGCCAAGATCGCGGGGTATACGAGCAGTACTTC.

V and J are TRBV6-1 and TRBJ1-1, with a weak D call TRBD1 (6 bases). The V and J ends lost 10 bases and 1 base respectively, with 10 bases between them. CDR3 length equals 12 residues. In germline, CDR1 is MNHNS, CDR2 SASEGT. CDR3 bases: TGTGCCATCGACAGGTCGAACACTGAAGCTTTCTTT. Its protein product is CAIDRSNTEAFF.

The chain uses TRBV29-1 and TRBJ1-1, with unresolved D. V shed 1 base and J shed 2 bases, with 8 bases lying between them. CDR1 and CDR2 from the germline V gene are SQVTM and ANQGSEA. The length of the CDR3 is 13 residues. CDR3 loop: CSVEGSDNTEAFF. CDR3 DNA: TGCAGCGTTGAAGGGTCAGATAACACTGAAGCTTTCTTT.